The rows below give T cell receptor beta chains drawn from one sample of a study of blood T cell repertoires in COVID-19. Method: immunoSEQ multiplex PCR; TCRdb's copy keeps in-frame clones and lacks some. The top ten clones hold approximately 6.3% of a sample with 90,000 to 120,000 clones, around 66% of them seen once. Sequencing was performed on peripheral blood. Receptors were obtained from an elderly man with acute or convalescent COVID-19. Each CDR3 is given with its conserved first and last residue. D genes are given only for firm matches. Some rows have no size entry. The others give once, few or many, or a class for an expanded clone.

size: few; V: TRBV28; D: .; J: TRBJ1-2; DNA: TGTGCCAGCAGGCTTGGACTACACTATGGCTACACCTTC; CDR3: CASRLGLHYGYTF
size: once; V: TRBV15; D: TRBD2; J: TRBJ2-5; DNA: TGTGCCACCAGCGCCCTAGCGGAGGCGGGTCAAGAGACCCAGTACTTC; CDR3: CATSALAEAGQETQYF
size: few; V: TRBV4-2; D: .; J: TRBJ1-1; DNA: TGTGCCAGCAGCAAATCGACGGGAGTAACTGAAGCTTTCTTT; CDR3: CASSKSTGVTEAFF
size: once; V: TRBV6-5; D: .; J: TRBJ1-2; DNA: TGTGCCAGCATCACAGCTAACTATGGCTACACCTTC; CDR3: CASITANYGYTF
size: .; V: TRBV7-3; D: TRBD1; J: TRBJ2-1; DNA: TGTGCCAGCAGCACCGGGACAGGGGGTGAGCAGTTCTTC; CDR3: CASSTGTGGEQFF
size: .; V: TRBV19; D: TRBD1; J: TRBJ1-6; DNA: TGTGCCAGTAGTATCCGAGACAGGGGTTCACCCCTCCACTTT; CDR3: CASSIRDRGSPLHF
size: few; V: TRBV3-1/TRBV3-2; D: .; J: TRBJ1-6; DNA: TGTGCCAGCAGCCTTCAGGATTCTAATTCACCCCTCCACTTT; CDR3: CASSLQDSNSPLHF
size: .; V: TRBV6-5; D: TRBD1; J: TRBJ2-3; DNA: TGTGCCAGCAGTTCGGGACAGGCGAAATGGAGCACGCAGTATTTT; CDR3: CASSSGQAKWSTQYF
size: .; V: TRBV7-9; D: .; J: TRBJ1-1; DNA: TGTGCCAGCAGCTTAGTTGCAGGCGACACTGAAGCTTTCTTT; CDR3: CASSLVAGDTEAFF
size: once; V: TRBV9; D: .; J: TRBJ2-1; DNA: TGTGCCAGCAGCGTGTCCGGGACTCCAAACAATGAGCAGTTCTTC; CDR3: CASSVSGTPNNEQFF
size: .; V: TRBV5-1; D: TRBD2; J: TRBJ2-1; DNA: TGCGCCAGCAGCTACACTAGCGGCAATGAGCAGTTCTTC; CDR3: CASSYTSGNEQFF
size: .; V: TRBV18; D: .; J: TRBJ2-7; DNA: TGTGCCAGCTCACCTCCAGGGGTACCTGGGCAGTACTTC; CDR3: CASSPPGVPGQYF
size: .; V: TRBV9; D: TRBD2; J: TRBJ2-5; DNA: TGTGCCAGCAGCCCGGGCGGGGGGCGCGTAGAGACCCAGTACTTC; CDR3: CASSPGGGRVETQYF
size: .; V: TRBV9; D: .; J: TRBJ1-2; DNA: TGTGCCAGCAGCCCCCCCCAGGGTCGGGGCTACACCTTC; CDR3: CASSPPQGRGYTF
size: .; V: TRBV29-1; D: .; J: TRBJ2-7; DNA: TGCAGCGTTGGAGGGGCGGGAAGCCTCTCCTACGAGCAGTACTTC; CDR3: CSVGGAGSLSYEQYF
size: few; V: TRBV24-1; D: .; J: TRBJ1-1; DNA: TGTGCCACCAGAAACACAGGATTGGACACTGAAGCTTTCTTT; CDR3: CATRNTGLDTEAFF
size: few; V: TRBV5-3; D: .; J: TRBJ2-7; DNA: TGTGCCAGAAGACCGAGAGACTCAGGGGCGTGCTCCTACGAGCAGTACTTC; CDR3: CARRPRDSGACSYEQYF
size: .; V: TRBV28; D: TRBD1; J: TRBJ1-4; DNA: TGTGCCAGCAGACCGGGACAGACTCGAGAAAAACTGTTTTTT; CDR3: CASRPGQTREKLFF
size: .; V: TRBV29-1; D: TRBD2; J: TRBJ2-1; DNA: TGCAGCGTTGAGTGGGGGGGAAATGAGCAGTTCTTC; CDR3: CSVEWGGNEQFF
size: .; V: TRBV4-1; D: .; J: TRBJ1-5; DNA: TGCGCCAGCAGCCAAGCTTCTCCTAGCAATCAGCCCCAGCATTTT; CDR3: CASSQASPSNQPQHF
size: many; V: TRBV18; D: TRBD1; J: TRBJ1-1; DNA: TGTGCCAGCTCCCTCGGACAGGGGAACACTGAAGCTTTCTTT; CDR3: CASSLGQGNTEAFF